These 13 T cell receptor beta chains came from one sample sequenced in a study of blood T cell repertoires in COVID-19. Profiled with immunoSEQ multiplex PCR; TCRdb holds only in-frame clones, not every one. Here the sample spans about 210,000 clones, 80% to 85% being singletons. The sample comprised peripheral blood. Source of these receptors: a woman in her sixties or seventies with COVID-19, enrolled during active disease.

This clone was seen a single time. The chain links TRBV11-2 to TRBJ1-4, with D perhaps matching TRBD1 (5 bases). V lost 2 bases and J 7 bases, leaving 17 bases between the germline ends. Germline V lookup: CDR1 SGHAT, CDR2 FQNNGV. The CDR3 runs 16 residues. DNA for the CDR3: TGTGCCAGCAGCTTAAGGGTCAGCGAAAGGGGTGAAAAACTGTTTTTT. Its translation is CASSLRVSERGEKLFF.

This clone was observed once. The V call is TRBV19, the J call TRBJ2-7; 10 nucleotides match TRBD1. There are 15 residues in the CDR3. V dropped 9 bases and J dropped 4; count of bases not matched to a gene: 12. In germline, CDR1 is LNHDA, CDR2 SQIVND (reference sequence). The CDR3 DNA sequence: TGTGCCAGCAACCAACCGGGACAGGGGCTATACGAGCAGTACTTC. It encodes CASNQPGQGLYEQYF.

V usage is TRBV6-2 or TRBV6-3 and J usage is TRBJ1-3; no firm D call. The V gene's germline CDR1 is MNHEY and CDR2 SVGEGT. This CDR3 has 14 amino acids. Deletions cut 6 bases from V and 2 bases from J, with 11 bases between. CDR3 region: CASSLSGPGNTIYF. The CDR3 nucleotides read TGTGCCAGCAGCCTCAGCGGACCTGGAAACACCATATATTTT.

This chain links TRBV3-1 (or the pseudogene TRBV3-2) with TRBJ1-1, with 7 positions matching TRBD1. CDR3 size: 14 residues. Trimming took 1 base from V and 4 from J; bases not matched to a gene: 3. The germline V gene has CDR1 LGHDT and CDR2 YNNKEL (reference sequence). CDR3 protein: CASSQGQGTTEAFF. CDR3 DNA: TGTGCCAGCAGCCAAGGACAGGGAACCACTGAAGCTTTCTTT.

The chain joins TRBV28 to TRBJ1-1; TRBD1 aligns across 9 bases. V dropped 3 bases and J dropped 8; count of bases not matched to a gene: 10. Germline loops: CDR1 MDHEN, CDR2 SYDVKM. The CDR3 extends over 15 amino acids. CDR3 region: CASSFSPGQGWEAFF. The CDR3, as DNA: TGTGCCAGCAGTTTTTCACCGGGACAGGGATGGGAAGCTTTCTTT. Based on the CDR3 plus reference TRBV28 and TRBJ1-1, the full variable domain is DVKVTQSSRYLVKRTGEKVFLECVQDMDHENMFWYRQDPGLGLRLIYFSYDVKMKEKGDIPEGYSVSREKKERFSLILESASTNQTSMYLCASSFSPGQGWEAFFGQGTRLTVV.

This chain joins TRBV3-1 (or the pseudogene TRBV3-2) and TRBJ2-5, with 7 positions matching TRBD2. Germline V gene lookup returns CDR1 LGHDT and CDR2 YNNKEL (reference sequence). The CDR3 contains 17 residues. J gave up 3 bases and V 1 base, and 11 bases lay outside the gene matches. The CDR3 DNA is TGTGCCAGCAGCCAAGGGACATCTAGCGGAGGTGAAGAGACCCAGTACTTC. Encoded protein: CASSQGTSSGGEETQYF.

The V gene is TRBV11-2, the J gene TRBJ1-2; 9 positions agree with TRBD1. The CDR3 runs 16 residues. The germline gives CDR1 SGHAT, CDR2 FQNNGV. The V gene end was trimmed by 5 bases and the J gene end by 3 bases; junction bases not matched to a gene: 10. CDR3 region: CASSRSSQGAYYGYTF. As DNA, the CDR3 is TGTGCCAGCAGCCGTAGCTCACAGGGGGCATACTATGGCTACACCTTC.

CDR3 nucleotide sequence: TGTGCCAGCAGCGTAGCCACCGGGGCCTACAATGAGCAGTTCTTC. This translates into CASSVATGAYNEQFF. V gene TRBV9 combines with J gene TRBJ2-1; D perhaps matches TRBD2 (5 bases). V shed 0 bases and J shed 2 bases, with 9 bases lying between them. CDR1 and CDR2 from the germline V gene are SGDLS and YYNGEE. The CDR3 totals 15 residues.

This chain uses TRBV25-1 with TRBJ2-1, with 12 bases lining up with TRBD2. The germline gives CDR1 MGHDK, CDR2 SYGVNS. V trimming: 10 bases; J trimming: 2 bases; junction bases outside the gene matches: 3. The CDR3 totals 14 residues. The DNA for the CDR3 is TGTGCCACTTCTAGCGGGAGGGCCTACAATGAGCAGTTCTTC. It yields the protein CATSSGRAYNEQFF.

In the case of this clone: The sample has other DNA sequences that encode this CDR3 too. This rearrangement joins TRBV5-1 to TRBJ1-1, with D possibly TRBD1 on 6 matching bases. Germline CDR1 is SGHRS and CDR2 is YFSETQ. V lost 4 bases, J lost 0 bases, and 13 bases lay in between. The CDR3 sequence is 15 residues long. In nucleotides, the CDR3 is TGCGCCAGCAGCCTACGGCAGGGGTTGAACACTGAAGCTTTCTTT. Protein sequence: CASSLRQGLNTEAFF.

The DNA for the CDR3 is TGTGCCATCAGTGAGTCTACAGGCGCCAGCTCTGGAAACACCATATATTTT. It codes for CAISESTGASSGNTIYF. The chain carries TRBV10-3 and TRBJ1-3, with D perhaps matching TRBD1 (5 bases). V was pared by 0 bases and J by 0 bases, with 12 bases between. Germline V gene sequence: CDR1 ENHRY, CDR2 SYGVKD. This CDR3 is 17 amino acids long.

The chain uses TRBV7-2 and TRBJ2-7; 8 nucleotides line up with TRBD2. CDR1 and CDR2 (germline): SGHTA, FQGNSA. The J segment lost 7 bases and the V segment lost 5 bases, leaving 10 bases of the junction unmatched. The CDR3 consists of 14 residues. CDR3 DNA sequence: TGTGCCAGCAGCAATACTCCGGGGGGGCGTGAGCAGTACTTC. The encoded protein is CASSNTPGGREQYF.

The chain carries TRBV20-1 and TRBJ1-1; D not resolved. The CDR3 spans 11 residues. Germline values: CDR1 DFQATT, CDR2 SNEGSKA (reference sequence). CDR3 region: CSGTRRWEAFF. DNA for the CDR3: TGCAGCGGAACAAGGAGGTGGGAAGCTTTCTTT.